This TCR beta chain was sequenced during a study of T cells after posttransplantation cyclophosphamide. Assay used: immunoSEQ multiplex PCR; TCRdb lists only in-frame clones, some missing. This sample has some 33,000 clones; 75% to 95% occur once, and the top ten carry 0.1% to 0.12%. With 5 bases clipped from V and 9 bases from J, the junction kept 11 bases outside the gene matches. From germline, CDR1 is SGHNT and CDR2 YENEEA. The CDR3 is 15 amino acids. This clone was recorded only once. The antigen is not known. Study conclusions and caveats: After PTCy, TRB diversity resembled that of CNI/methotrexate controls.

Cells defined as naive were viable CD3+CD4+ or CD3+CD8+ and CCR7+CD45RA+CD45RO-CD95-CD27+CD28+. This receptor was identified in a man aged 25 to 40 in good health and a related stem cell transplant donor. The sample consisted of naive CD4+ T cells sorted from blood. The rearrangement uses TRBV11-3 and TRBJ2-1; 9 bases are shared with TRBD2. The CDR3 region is CASSDGGLAYGEQFF. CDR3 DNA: TGTGCCAGCAGCGACGGGGGACTAGCATATGGTGAGCAGTTCTTC.